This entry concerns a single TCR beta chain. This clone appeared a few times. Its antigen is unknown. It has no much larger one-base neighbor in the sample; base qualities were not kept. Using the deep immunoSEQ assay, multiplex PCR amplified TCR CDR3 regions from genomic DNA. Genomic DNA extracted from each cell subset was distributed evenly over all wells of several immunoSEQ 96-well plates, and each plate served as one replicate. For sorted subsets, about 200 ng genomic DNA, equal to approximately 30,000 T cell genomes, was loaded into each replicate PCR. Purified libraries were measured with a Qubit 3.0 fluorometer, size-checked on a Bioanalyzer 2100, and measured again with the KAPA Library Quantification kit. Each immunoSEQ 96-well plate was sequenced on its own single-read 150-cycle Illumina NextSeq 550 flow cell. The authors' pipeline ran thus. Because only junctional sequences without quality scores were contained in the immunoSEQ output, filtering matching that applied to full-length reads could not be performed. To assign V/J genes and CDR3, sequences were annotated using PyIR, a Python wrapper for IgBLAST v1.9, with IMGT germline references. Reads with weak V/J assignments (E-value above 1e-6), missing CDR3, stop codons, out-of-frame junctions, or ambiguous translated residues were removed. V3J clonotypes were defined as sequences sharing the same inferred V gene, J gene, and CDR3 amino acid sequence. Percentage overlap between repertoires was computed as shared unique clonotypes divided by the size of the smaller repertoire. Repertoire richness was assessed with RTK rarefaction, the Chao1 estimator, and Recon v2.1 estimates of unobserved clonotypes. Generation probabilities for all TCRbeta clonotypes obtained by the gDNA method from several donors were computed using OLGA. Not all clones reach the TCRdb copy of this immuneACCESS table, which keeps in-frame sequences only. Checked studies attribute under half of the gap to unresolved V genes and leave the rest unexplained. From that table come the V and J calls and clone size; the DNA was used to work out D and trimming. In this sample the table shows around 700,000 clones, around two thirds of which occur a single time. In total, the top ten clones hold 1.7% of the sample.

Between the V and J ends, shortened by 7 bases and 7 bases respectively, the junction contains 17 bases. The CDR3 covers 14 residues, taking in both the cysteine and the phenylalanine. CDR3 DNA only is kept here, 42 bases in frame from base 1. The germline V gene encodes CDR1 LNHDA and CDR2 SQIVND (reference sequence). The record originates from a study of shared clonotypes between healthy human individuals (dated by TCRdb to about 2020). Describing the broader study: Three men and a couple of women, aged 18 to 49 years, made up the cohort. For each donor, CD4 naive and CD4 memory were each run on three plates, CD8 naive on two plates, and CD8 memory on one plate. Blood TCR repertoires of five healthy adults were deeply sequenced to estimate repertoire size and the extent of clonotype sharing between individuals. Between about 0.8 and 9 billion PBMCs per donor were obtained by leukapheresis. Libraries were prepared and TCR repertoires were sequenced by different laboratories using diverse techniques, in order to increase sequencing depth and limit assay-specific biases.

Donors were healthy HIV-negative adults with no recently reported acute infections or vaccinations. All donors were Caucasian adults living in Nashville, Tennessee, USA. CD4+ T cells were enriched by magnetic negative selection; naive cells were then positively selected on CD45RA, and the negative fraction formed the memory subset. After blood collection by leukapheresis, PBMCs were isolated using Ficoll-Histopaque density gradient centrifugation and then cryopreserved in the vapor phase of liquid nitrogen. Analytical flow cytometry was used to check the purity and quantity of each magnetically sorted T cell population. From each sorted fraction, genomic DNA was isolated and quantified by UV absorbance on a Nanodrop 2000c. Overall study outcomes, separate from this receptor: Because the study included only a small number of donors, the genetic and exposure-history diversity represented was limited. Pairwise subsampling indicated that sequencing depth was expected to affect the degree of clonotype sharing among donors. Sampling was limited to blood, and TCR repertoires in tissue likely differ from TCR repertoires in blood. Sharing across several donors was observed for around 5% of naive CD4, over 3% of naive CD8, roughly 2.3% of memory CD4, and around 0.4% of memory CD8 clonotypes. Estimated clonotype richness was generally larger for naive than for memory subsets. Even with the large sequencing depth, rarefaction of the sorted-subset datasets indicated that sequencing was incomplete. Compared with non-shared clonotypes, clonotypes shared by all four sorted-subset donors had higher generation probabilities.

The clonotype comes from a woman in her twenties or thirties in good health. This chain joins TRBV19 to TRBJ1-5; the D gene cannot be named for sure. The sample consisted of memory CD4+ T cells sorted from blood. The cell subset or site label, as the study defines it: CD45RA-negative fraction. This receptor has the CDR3 CASKRSDPEQPQHF. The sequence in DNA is TGTGCCAGTAAGCGGTCCGATCCCGAACAGCCCCAGCATTTT.